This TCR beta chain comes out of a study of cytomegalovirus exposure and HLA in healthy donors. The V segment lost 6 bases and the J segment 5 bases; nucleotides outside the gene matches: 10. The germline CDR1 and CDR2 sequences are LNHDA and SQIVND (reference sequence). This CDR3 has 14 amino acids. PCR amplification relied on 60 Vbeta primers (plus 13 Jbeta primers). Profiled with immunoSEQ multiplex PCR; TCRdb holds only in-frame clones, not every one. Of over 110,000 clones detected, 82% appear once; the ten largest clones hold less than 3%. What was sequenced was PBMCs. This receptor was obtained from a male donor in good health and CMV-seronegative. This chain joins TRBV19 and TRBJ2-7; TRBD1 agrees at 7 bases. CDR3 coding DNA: TGTGCCAGTAGACCAGGGGGTGTCGGTAACGAGCAGTACTTC. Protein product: CASRPGGVGNEQYF.